A single sample is the source of the 28 T cell receptor beta chains below, sequenced in a study of cytomegalovirus exposure and HLA in healthy donors. The primer mix had 60 Vbeta and 13 Jbeta primers. Measured with immunoSEQ multiplex PCR; TCRdb has only the in-frame clones, and not every one. This sample has about 190,000 clones, with over 65% found just once. Sequencing input: PBMCs. These receptors were collected from a woman in her thirties in good health and CMV-seronegative.

The chain is built from TRBV4-1 and TRBJ1-2, with a tentative D call TRBD1 (5 bases). Germline V gene data show CDR1 as MGHRA and CDR2 as YSYEKL. The V end lost 0 bases, the J end lost 4 bases, and 15 bases lay between the germline ends. There are 16 residues in the CDR3. The CDR3 spells CASSQDWTPLPYGYTF. CDR3 in DNA: TGCGCCAGCAGCCAAGATTGGACACCGCTCCCCTATGGCTACACCTTC.

The rearrangement uses TRBV5-4 and TRBJ2-2; D possibly corresponds to TRBD2 (5 bases). CDR1 is SGHNT, CDR2 YYREEE, per germline (reference sequence). This CDR3 has 14 residues. The V end lost 0 bases, the J end lost 6 bases, and 9 bases lay between the germline ends. Written as DNA, the CDR3 is TGTGCCAGCAGCTTGGTGATGGGAGCCGGGGAGCTGTTTTTT. It encodes CASSLVMGAGELFF.

The V gene is TRBV5-1, the J gene TRBJ1-4; TRBD1 aligns across 8 bases. The length of the CDR3 is 14 residues. After removal of 3 bases from V and 8 bases from J, the junction contained 6 bases not matched to a gene. Looked up from germline, CDR1 is SGHRS and CDR2 is YFSETQ. CDR3 region: CASSWTGWKEKLFF. The DNA for the CDR3 is TGCGCCAGCAGCTGGACAGGGTGGAAAGAAAAACTGTTTTTT.

The V call is TRBV30, the J call TRBJ1-1; 7 nucleotides agree with TRBD1. Trimming at V came to 0 bases and at J to 1 base, leaving 8 bases not matched to a gene. This CDR3 has 16 amino acids. Germline lookup yields CDR1 GTSNPN and CDR2 SVGIG (reference sequence). In DNA, the CDR3 is TGTGCCTGGAGTGTACGCAGGGGGTCCCCGAACACTGAAGCTTTCTTT. Encoded protein: CAWSVRRGSPNTEAFF. Supplemented by reference TRBV30 and TRBJ1-1, the full variable domain reads SQTIHQWPATLVQPVGSPLSLECTVEGTSNPNLYWYRQAAGRGLQLLFYSVGIGQISSEVPQNLSASRPQDRQFILSSKKLLLSDSGFYLCAWSVRRGSPNTEAFFGQGTRLTVV.

Here the CDR3 DNA reads TGTGCCAGCAGTTTATTGTCTCCGGGGGAGCAGTACTTC. Encoded protein: CASSLLSPGEQYF. The V call is TRBV27, the J call TRBJ2-5, with TRBD2 as a possible D gene (6 bases). This CDR3 contains 13 residues. CDR1 is MNHEY and CDR2 is SMNVEV in the germline V gene (reference sequence). The ends were cut back, 1 base at V and 11 bases at J, with 14 bases in the middle.

This clone appeared a few times. Here the CDR3 reads CASSLTGQDHEQYF. CDR3 DNA: TGTGCCAGCAGCTTAACCGGACAGGACCACGAGCAGTACTTC. V is TRBV7-9 and J is TRBJ2-7; 7 bases are shared with TRBD1. Germline CDR1 reads SEHNR; CDR2 reads FQNEAQ (reference sequence). V dropped 2 bases and J dropped 5; count of bases not matched to a gene: 6. The CDR3 length is 14 residues. The full variable domain, completed using reference TRBV7-9 and TRBJ2-7, is DTGVSQNPRHKITKRGQNVTFRCDPISEHNRLYWYRQTLGQGPEFLTYFQNEAQLEKSRLLSDRFSAERPKGSFSTLEIQRTEQGDSAMYLCASSLTGQDHEQYFGPGTRLTVT.

The chain uses TRBV4-1 and TRBJ2-5; 8 bases align to TRBD2. Germline values: CDR1 MGHRA, CDR2 YSYEKL. Trimming took 2 bases from V and 3 from J; bases not matched to a gene: 5. The length of the CDR3 is 15 residues. CDR3 residues: CASSQPGLGKETQYF. For the CDR3, the DNA is TGCGCCAGCAGCCAACCGGGACTAGGCAAAGAGACCCAGTACTTC.

CDR3 residues: CASSYARTNTGELFF. CDR3 DNA: TGTGCCAGCAGTTACGCAAGAACAAACACCGGGGAGCTGTTTTTT. The chain has TRBV6-5 and TRBJ2-2; D is ambiguous. Germline V gives CDR1 MNHEY, CDR2 SVGAGI. Trimming took off 2 bases at V and 2 bases at J, with 9 bases between the two ends. CDR3 length: 15 residues.

The rearrangement uses TRBV7-9 and TRBJ1-1; 8 bases are a match to TRBD1. CDR3 length: 12 amino acids. Germline assignment: CDR1 SEHNR and CDR2 FQNEAQ (reference sequence). The V gene end was trimmed by 6 bases and the J gene end by 11 bases; junction bases not matched to a gene: 8. The chain's CDR3 is CASSIDQGAAFF. The CDR3 bases are TGTGCCAGCAGTATAGACCAGGGGGCTGCTTTCTTT.

The chain uses TRBV7-2 and TRBJ2-7; D possibly corresponds to TRBD1 (5 bases). Per the germline V gene, CDR1 is SGHTA and CDR2 is FQGNSA. V lost 2 bases, J lost 5 bases, and 16 bases lay in between. This CDR3 is 15 amino acids long. The DNA of the CDR3 is TGTGCCAGCAGCTTAATCAGGATCAGGGCCCACGAGCAGTACTTC. This sequence encodes CASSLIRIRAHEQYF.

The rearrangement links TRBV5-1 to TRBJ2-7; weak D call: TRBD1 (6 bases). The length of the CDR3 is 15 residues. Per the germline V gene, CDR1 is SGHRS and CDR2 is YFSETQ. V was trimmed by 0 bases and J by 3 bases, leaving 13 bases between them. Written as DNA, the CDR3 is TGCGCCAGCAGCTTGGGGGTGGGACACCTCTACGAGCAGTACTTC. Encoded protein: CASSLGVGHLYEQYF.

The chain carries TRBV7-2 and TRBJ2-1; 10 bases align to TRBD2. This CDR3 spans 17 amino acids. The germline gives CDR1 SGHTA, CDR2 FQGNSA. After removal of 6 bases from V and 0 bases from J, the junction contained 8 bases not matched to a gene. The CDR3 region is CASRPGTSASSYNEQFF. The CDR3, as DNA: TGTGCCAGCAGGCCCGGGACTAGCGCGAGCTCCTACAATGAGCAGTTCTTC.

V and J are TRBV19 and TRBJ1-2, with 8 nucleotides matching TRBD1. The CDR3 runs to 14 residues. Germline trimming cut 4 bases from V and 7 bases from J; bases unmatched to any gene: 8. CDR1 is LNHDA, CDR2 SQIVND, per germline (reference sequence). The CDR3 coding sequence is TGTGCCAGTAGTACCTCCACAGGGGGAAGTGGCTACACCTTC. This encodes CASSTSTGGSGYTF.

This chain joins TRBV6-1 and TRBJ1-4; the D gene is possibly TRBD1 (5 bases). The CDR3 sequence is 13 residues long. Germline values: CDR1 MNHNS, CDR2 SASEGT. V was shortened by 7 bases and J by 5 bases, with 11 bases between the two germline ends. The CDR3 reads CASTRDLNEKLFF. In DNA form, the CDR3 reads TGTGCCAGCACTCGGGACTTAAATGAAAAACTGTTTTTT.

The chain joins TRBV19 to TRBJ2-5; 10 bases line up with TRBD1. In germline, CDR1 is LNHDA, CDR2 SQIVND (reference sequence). CDR3 length: 15 residues. The J segment lost 2 bases and the V segment lost 2 bases, leaving 2 bases of the junction unmatched. The CDR3 reads CASSIMGQGQETQYF. DNA of the CDR3: TGTGCCAGTAGTATAATGGGACAGGGGCAAGAGACCCAGTACTTC.

The chain recombines TRBV9 with TRBJ2-1; 8 nucleotides align to TRBD2. Germline V CDR1 and CDR2: SGDLS, YYNGEE. Germline trimming cut 7 bases from V and 7 bases from J; bases unmatched to any gene: 16. CDR3 length equals 16 residues. The DNA for the CDR3 is TGTGCCAGCGGCCCCAGGGGACTAGTAAATTTGAATGAGCAGTTCTTC. Its translation: CASGPRGLVNLNEQFF.

The chain recombines TRBV29-1 with TRBJ2-6, with a possible D match to TRBD1 (5 bases). V lost 4 bases and J lost 4, with 11 bases in between. CDR3 length equals 14 residues. Germline CDR1 is SQVTM and CDR2 is ANQGSEA. CDR3 in amino acids: CSVAQGAGANVLTF. The CDR3 bases are TGCAGCGTTGCTCAGGGTGCCGGGGCCAACGTCCTGACTTTC.

This clone occurred a few times. The J gene is TRBJ2-6, the V gene TRBV9; D possibly corresponds to TRBD1 (6 bases). This CDR3 is 17 amino acids long. CDR1 and CDR2 from the germline V gene are SGDLS and YYNGEE. V was shortened by 4 bases and J by 4 bases, with 18 bases between the two germline ends. The CDR3 bases are TGTGCCAGCAGCCCGGACAGCCGAGTTTTGGGGGCCAACGTCCTGACTTTC. Amino acids: CASSPDSRVLGANVLTF.

The gene calls are TRBV29-1 and TRBJ2-1; D ambiguous. This CDR3 has 15 amino acids. The V gene lost 6 bases and the J gene lost 7 bases, with 22 bases spanning the gap. Germline V gene sequence: CDR1 SQVTM, CDR2 ANQGSEA. Here the CDR3 DNA reads TGCAGCGTCCCCCCTTCAGGTGCAGGCCCGAATGAGCAGTTCTTC. This encodes CSVPPSGAGPNEQFF.

This chain links TRBV4-1 with TRBJ2-2; possible D gene TRBD2, 5 bases. V was shortened by 1 base and J by 5 bases, with 17 bases between the two germline ends. Germline V lookup: CDR1 MGHRA, CDR2 YSYEKL. This CDR3 contains 17 residues. Written as DNA, the CDR3 is TGCGCCAGCAGCCAAGGGAGCTGGCGGGTCGGGACCGGGGAGCTGTTTTTT. Protein: CASSQGSWRVGTGELFF.

A few counts support this clone. The genes are TRBV18 and TRBJ2-1, with a possible D match to TRBD2 (5 bases). The germline gives CDR1 KGHSH, CDR2 LQKENI. The CDR3 length is 16 residues. Trimming shortened V by 0 bases and J by 5 bases, and 14 bases separated the two germline ends. CDR3 sequence reads: CASSPPGVATNNEQFF. CDR3 sequence (DNA): TGTGCCAGCTCACCACCGGGAGTAGCTACCAACAATGAGCAGTTCTTC.

As to this clone: Distinct nucleotide sequences in the sample also encode this CDR3. The V call is TRBV7-9, the J call TRBJ1-1, with D perhaps matching TRBD1 (5 bases). Trimming took 3 bases from V and 3 from J, leaving 20 bases between them. This CDR3 region has 17 residues. Germline CDR1 and CDR2: SEHNR and FQNEAQ (reference sequence). The CDR3 DNA reads as TGTGCCAGCAGCTTTGAGCCCGGGGGTTTATCGGACACTGAAGCTTTCTTT. Protein: CASSFEPGGLSDTEAFF.

This rearrangement joins TRBV6-6 to TRBJ2-5; 7 bases align to TRBD1. The V gene's germline CDR1 is MNHNY and CDR2 SVGAGI (reference sequence). The CDR3 totals 14 residues. V shed 6 bases and J 0 bases; nucleotides not matched to a gene: 4. CDR3 in amino acids: CASSDTGDQETQYF. Here the CDR3 DNA reads TGTGCCAGCAGCGACACAGGGGACCAAGAGACCCAGTACTTC.

This sequence joins TRBV6-6 and TRBJ2-7, with 10 bases matching TRBD1. This CDR3 is built from 15 residues. The V and J ends lost 2 bases and 7 bases, in that order; junction bases with no gene match: 8. The germline gives CDR1 MNHNY, CDR2 SVGAGI (reference sequence). CDR3 sequence: CASSYPQDRGGEQYF. The CDR3 bases are TGTGCCAGCAGTTACCCTCAGGACAGGGGGGGAGAGCAGTACTTC.

V usage is TRBV4-1 and J usage is TRBJ1-6; D unclear. In germline, CDR1 is MGHRA, CDR2 YSYEKL. The V gene lost 0 bases and the J gene lost 3 bases, with 6 bases spanning the gap. The CDR3 runs to 15 residues. The CDR3 sequence: CASSQDQFYNSPLHF. In DNA form, the CDR3 reads TGCGCCAGCAGCCAAGATCAGTTCTATAATTCACCCCTCCACTTT.

This rearrangement joins TRBV6-5 to TRBJ2-1; D is possibly TRBD2 (5 bases). CDR3 length equals 13 residues. V gave up 6 bases and J gave up 6 bases, with 12 bases separating them. Germline lookup yields CDR1 MNHEY and CDR2 SVGAGI. This chain's CDR3 is CASRAPGGNEQFF. CDR3 nucleotide sequence: TGTGCCAGCAGGGCTCCCGGAGGCAATGAGCAGTTCTTC.

This clone was counted a few times. The chain's CDR3 is CASSILRGDGNQPQHF. The DNA of the CDR3 is TGTGCCAGCAGTATACTCAGGGGGGATGGCAATCAGCCCCAGCATTTT. The rearrangement uses TRBV27 and TRBJ1-5; 7 bases fit TRBD1. The CDR3 is made up of 16 amino acids. Unmatched junction bases numbered 9, after V lost 5 bases and J lost 2 bases. CDR1 is MNHEY and CDR2 is SMNVEV in the germline V gene (reference sequence).

The chain couples TRBV7-2 to TRBJ2-7; 8 positions agree with TRBD2. V trimming: 4 bases; J trimming: 2 bases; junction bases outside the gene matches: 7. This CDR3 is 15 amino acids long. The germline V gene encodes CDR1 SGHTA and CDR2 FQGNSA. This CDR3 is CASSSHTSGAYEQYF. The CDR3, as DNA: TGTGCCAGCAGCTCACATACTAGCGGAGCCTACGAGCAGTACTTC.